Below are 26 T cell receptor beta chains sequenced from a single sample in a study of graft-versus-host responses after intestinal transplantation. For these receptors, no antigen is known. Here immunoSEQ multiplex PCR was the method, and the copy in TCRdb shows in-frame clones only, minus some. The table shows 80,000 to 95,000 clones, with less than 90% occurring only once. The specimen comprised unstimulated CD4+ T cells sorted from spleen or lymph node cells, sampled before transplant. Receptors were obtained from a human donor who was the organ donor for an intestinal transplant.

The V gene is TRBV28, the J gene TRBJ2-6; TRBD1 is a possible D gene (6 bases). The CDR3 is made up of 14 amino acids. The germline CDR1 and CDR2 sequences are MDHEN and SYDVKM. V lost 5 bases, J lost 1 base, and 6 bases lay in between. The CDR3 region has the DNA TGTGCCAGCAGTAGGGGGTCTGGGGCCAACGTCCTGACTTTC. The encoded protein is CASSRGSGANVLTF.

The rearrangement links TRBV27 to TRBJ2-3; 8 bases agree with TRBD1. Per germline, CDR1 MNHEY and CDR2 SMNVEV (reference sequence). The CDR3 contains 14 residues. After removal of 5 bases from V and 6 bases from J, the junction contained 7 bases not matched to a gene. Written as DNA, the CDR3 is TGTGCCAGCAGTGCTACCAGGGGGCTGGATACGCAGTATTTT. The encoded protein is CASSATRGLDTQYF.

The sample holds a few counts of this clone. V usage is TRBV6-6 and J usage is TRBJ2-3; maybe TRBD2 (7 bases). Germline CDR1 and CDR2: MNHNY and SVGAGI (reference sequence). This CDR3 is built from 14 residues. V dropped 7 bases and J dropped 2 bases, with 13 bases sitting between them. The CDR3 here is CASKAGASTDTQYF. DNA for the CDR3: TGTGCCAGCAAGGCGGGGGCTTCCACAGATACGCAGTATTTT.

This clone was seen more than once but under ten times. V is TRBV5-4 and J is TRBJ2-1; a weak D match, TRBD2 (5 bases). The germline V gene encodes CDR1 SGHNT and CDR2 YYREEE (reference sequence). This CDR3 has 14 residues. V was pared by 0 bases and J by 6 bases, with 10 bases between. Here the CDR3 reads CASSLEGGRNEQFF. CDR3 nucleotide sequence: TGTGCCAGCAGCTTGGAGGGCGGGCGCAATGAGCAGTTCTTC.

This clone was detected once. The chain uses TRBV19 and TRBJ2-1, with 9 nucleotides matching TRBD2. V lost 4 bases to trimming and J lost 2 bases; unmatched junction nucleotides: 0. The CDR3 totals 14 residues. Germline CDR1 is LNHDA and CDR2 is SQIVND (reference sequence). In DNA, the CDR3 is TGTGCCAGTAGTACTAGCGGGGCCTACAATGAGCAGTTCTTC. Encoded protein: CASSTSGAYNEQFF.

This rearrangement joins TRBV7-2 to TRBJ1-2; the D is unclear. The V end lost 2 bases, the J end lost 2 bases, and 9 bases lay between the germline ends. The CDR3 sequence is 14 residues long. Looked up from germline, CDR1 is SGHTA and CDR2 is FQGNSA. CDR3 sequence: CASSLSFGNYGYTF. CDR3 nucleotide sequence: TGTGCCAGCAGCTTAAGTTTTGGCAACTATGGCTACACCTTC.

The chain has TRBV5-1 and TRBJ1-1; possible D gene TRBD1, 5 bases. Deletions cut 0 bases from V and 9 bases from J, with 15 bases between. The CDR3 has 14 residues. The V gene's germline CDR1 is SGHRS and CDR2 YFSETQ. The DNA for the CDR3 is TGCGCCAGCAGCTTGGGGGCTGGGGGGACTAAAGCTTTCTTT. This gives the protein CASSLGAGGTKAFF. Full variable domain (missing parts from reference TRBV5-1 and TRBJ1-1): KAGVTQTPRYLIKTRGQQVTLSCSPISGHRSVSWYQQTPGQGLQFLFEYFSETQRNKGNFPGRFSGRQFSNSRSEMNVSTLELGDSALYLCASSLGAGGTKAFFGQGTRLTVV.

The CDR3 DNA is TGCGCCAGCAGCTTGGAAACGGGCGGGCTCTATGGCTACACCTTC. This sequence encodes CASSLETGGLYGYTF. This rearrangement joins TRBV5-1 to TRBJ1-2; no firm D call. Germline V gene lookup returns CDR1 SGHRS and CDR2 YFSETQ. V was clipped by 0 bases and J by 4 bases, with 13 bases between them. The CDR3 is 15 residues long. Drawing the rest from reference TRBV5-1 and TRBJ1-2, the complete variable domain is KAGVTQTPRYLIKTRGQQVTLSCSPISGHRSVSWYQQTPGQGLQFLFEYFSETQRNKGNFPGRFSGRQFSNSRSEMNVSTLELGDSALYLCASSLETGGLYGYTFGSGTRLTVV.

The chain uses TRBV5-5 and TRBJ2-7, with 10 bases fitting TRBD1. The germline gives CDR1 SGHKS, CDR2 YYEKEE (reference sequence). This CDR3 has 16 residues. V shed 0 bases, J shed 0 bases, and the junction held 3 bases outside the gene matches. CDR3 in amino acids: CASSLARTGGSYEQYF. Here the CDR3 DNA reads TGTGCCAGCAGCTTGGCCCGGACAGGGGGCTCCTACGAGCAGTACTTC.

The chain uses TRBV15 and TRBJ2-5, with a tentative D call TRBD1 (5 bases). V lost 1 base, J lost 1 base, and 7 bases lay in between. CDR1 LNHNV and CDR2 YYDKDF come from the germline V gene (reference sequence). The CDR3 covers 14 residues. The CDR3 sequence: CATSRVQGQETQYF. The DNA for the CDR3 is TGTGCCACCAGCAGAGTGCAGGGCCAAGAGACCCAGTACTTC. Drawing the rest from reference TRBV15 and TRBJ2-5, the complete variable domain is DAMVIQNPRYQVTQFGKPVTLSCSQTLNHNVMYWYQQKSSQAPKLLFHYYDKDFNNEADTPDNFQSRRPNTSFCFLDIRSPGLGDTAMYLCATSRVQGQETQYFGPGTRLLVL.

The chain is built from TRBV7-2 and TRBJ2-7, with 10 bases that match TRBD1. J gave up 2 bases and V 5 bases, and 9 bases lay outside the gene matches. This CDR3 region has 16 residues. CDR1 and CDR2 from the germline V gene are SGHTA and FQGNSA. CDR3: CASSASRDRGPYEQYF. The CDR3 nucleotides read TGTGCCAGCAGCGCAAGCCGGGACAGGGGACCCTACGAGCAGTACTTC.

The V gene is TRBV4-2, the J gene TRBJ2-3; weak D call: TRBD2 (6 bases). V was shortened by 1 base and J by 2 bases, with 10 bases between the two germline ends. The CDR3 runs 15 residues. The germline V gene has CDR1 LGHNA and CDR2 YNFKEQ. The CDR3 spells CASSQGGVITDTQYF. The CDR3 region has the DNA TGTGCCAGCAGCCAAGGGGGGGTTATCACAGATACGCAGTATTTT.

The rearrangement joins TRBV18 to TRBJ1-3; 9 bases align to TRBD1. Germline V CDR1 and CDR2: KGHSH, LQKENI. The CDR3 is 15 residues long. With V trimmed by 6 bases and J by 0 bases, 3 bases remained unmatched. This CDR3 reads CASSGQGGSGNTIYF. CDR3 sequence (DNA): TGTGCCAGCTCGGGACAGGGCGGCTCTGGAAACACCATATATTTT.

The chain has TRBV7-9 and TRBJ2-2; the D is unclear. Germline CDR1 and CDR2: SEHNR and FQNEAQ (reference sequence). Trimming pared 2 bases from V and 6 bases from J, leaving 13 bases between. The CDR3 totals 15 residues. The CDR3 protein is CASSLFFSFPGELFF. In DNA form, the CDR3 reads TGTGCCAGCAGCTTATTTTTCAGTTTTCCCGGGGAGCTGTTTTTT.

This CDR3 reads CASSLELDGANVLTF. Written as DNA, the CDR3 is TGCGCCAGCAGCTTGGAACTCGATGGGGCCAACGTCCTGACTTTC. The J gene is TRBJ2-6, the V gene TRBV5-1; D not resolved. Germline CDR1 and CDR2: SGHRS and YFSETQ. There are 15 residues in the CDR3. Trimming left V 0 bases short and J 3 bases short, with 7 bases between.

DNA for the CDR3: TGTGCCAGCAGTTCCCCGGGACAGGGGAATGAAAAACTGTTTTTT. The encoded protein is CASSSPGQGNEKLFF. The V and J genes are TRBV25-1 and TRBJ1-4; 10 bases match TRBD1. With 5 bases clipped from V and 5 bases from J, the junction kept 5 bases outside the gene matches. There are 15 residues in the CDR3. The germline gives CDR1 MGHDK, CDR2 SYGVNS.

The chain joins TRBV11-2 to TRBJ2-7, with a weak D call TRBD2 (6 bases). This CDR3 spans 13 amino acids. V was cut by 0 bases and J by 11 bases, with 14 bases left in between. From germline, CDR1 is SGHAT and CDR2 FQNNGV. The CDR3 loop is CASSLDGTGIEYF. For the CDR3, the DNA is TGTGCCAGCAGCTTAGATGGGACTGGTATTGAGTACTTC.

There are a few counts of this clone. The chain uses TRBV19 and TRBJ1-2; D call uncertain. V gave up 3 bases and J gave up 6 bases, with 17 bases separating them. The CDR3 is 15 amino acids. Per the germline V gene, CDR1 is LNHDA and CDR2 is SQIVND (reference sequence). The CDR3 spells CASSIRVVEADGYTF. As DNA, the CDR3 is TGTGCCAGTAGTATTAGGGTGGTGGAGGCTGATGGCTACACCTTC.

The rearrangement links TRBV18 to TRBJ2-3; D unclear. This CDR3 has 14 amino acids. CDR1 is KGHSH and CDR2 is LQKENI in the germline V gene. V shed 3 bases and J shed 4 bases, with 11 bases lying between them. The DNA for the CDR3 is TGTGCCAGCTCACCGGCCTTGGCGGCAGATACGCAGTATTTT. Translated, it gives CASSPALAADTQYF.

The rearrangement uses TRBV4-3 and TRBJ1-5; D is possibly TRBD1 (5 bases). V gave up 0 bases and J gave up 3 bases, with 9 bases separating them. The CDR3 covers 15 residues. Germline V gene lookup returns CDR1 LGHNA and CDR2 YSLEER. CDR3 protein: CASSQDGGNNQPQHF. DNA for the CDR3: TGCGCCAGCAGCCAAGACGGGGGTAACAATCAGCCCCAGCATTTT.

The V gene is TRBV5-1, the J gene TRBJ1-1; 8 positions match TRBD1. After removal of 4 bases from V and 3 bases from J, the junction contained 5 bases not matched to a gene. Looked up from germline, CDR1 is SGHRS and CDR2 is YFSETQ. This CDR3 is 14 amino acids long. Written as DNA, the CDR3 is TGCGCCAGCAGCCGGACAGGGTCGGACACTGAAGCTTTCTTT. As protein: CASSRTGSDTEAFF.

The V gene is TRBV28, the J gene TRBJ2-7; D may be TRBD2 (6 bases). With 6 bases removed from V and 4 bases from J, the gap between germline ends came to 28 bases. Germline CDR1 MDHEN, CDR2 SYDVKM. CDR3 length: 18 amino acids. CDR3 bases: TGTGCCAGCAGACCCCGTAGAACTTCCCGGGACTTGAGTTACGAGCAGTACTTC. This sequence encodes CASRPRRTSRDLSYEQYF.

The chain joins TRBV6-1 to TRBJ1-2, with TRBD1 matching 8 bases. The CDR3 sequence is 14 residues long. The junction had 7 bases not matched to a gene; V was cut back by 6 bases and J by 4 bases. Germline V CDR1 and CDR2: MNHNS, SASEGT. In DNA, the CDR3 is TGTGCCAGCAGCCGGACAGGGTGGAGCTATGGCTACACCTTC. Its protein is CASSRTGWSYGYTF.

Written as DNA, the CDR3 is TGTGCCAGCAGCTTAGTCGGGCTAGCGATGGCAGATACGCAGTATTTT. It yields the protein CASSLVGLAMADTQYF. J is TRBJ2-3 and V is TRBV7-2; possibly TRBD2 for D (6 bases). Germline V CDR1 and CDR2: SGHTA, FQGNSA. Trimming took 1 base from V and 4 from J, leaving 15 bases between them. The CDR3 runs to 16 residues.

This clone was picked up one time. V usage is TRBV5-1 and J usage is TRBJ1-6, with no clear D. The CDR3 loop spans 13 amino acids. V lost 4 bases to trimming and J lost 7 bases, with 9 bases between them. Germline V gives CDR1 SGHRS, CDR2 YFSETQ. The CDR3 region has the DNA TGCGCCAGCAGCGCGACGGGGAATTCACCCCTCCACTTT. This translates into CASSATGNSPLHF.

The rearrangement links TRBV12-5 to TRBJ2-5, with TRBD1 as a possible D gene (5 bases). The germline V and J ends were trimmed by 6 bases and 1 base, with 12 bases remaining between them. Germline lookup yields CDR1 LGHNT and CDR2 FRNRAP. CDR3 length equals 14 residues. CDR3 in amino acids: CASGPGSGQETQYF. The CDR3 DNA reads TGTGCTAGTGGCCCAGGGTCGGGCCAAGAGACCCAGTACTTC.